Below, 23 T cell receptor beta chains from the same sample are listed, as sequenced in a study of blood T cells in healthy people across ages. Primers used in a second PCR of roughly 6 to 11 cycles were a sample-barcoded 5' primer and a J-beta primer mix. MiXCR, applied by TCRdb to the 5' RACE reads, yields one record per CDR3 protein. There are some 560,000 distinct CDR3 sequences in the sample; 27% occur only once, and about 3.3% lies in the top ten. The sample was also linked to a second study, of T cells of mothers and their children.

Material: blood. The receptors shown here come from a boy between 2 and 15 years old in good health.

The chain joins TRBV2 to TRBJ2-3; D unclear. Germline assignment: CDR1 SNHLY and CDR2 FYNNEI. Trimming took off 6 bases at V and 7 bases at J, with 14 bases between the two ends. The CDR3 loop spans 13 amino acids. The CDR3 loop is CASSSQERNTQYF. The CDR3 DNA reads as TGTGCCAGCAGCTCCCAAGAGAGGAATACGCAGTATTTT. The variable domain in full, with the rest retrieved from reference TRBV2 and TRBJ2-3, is EPEVTQTPSHQVTQMGQEVILRCVPISNHLYFYWYRQILGQKVEFLVSFYNNEISEKSEIFDDQFSVERPDGSNFTLKIRSTKLEDSAMYFCASSSQERNTQYFGPGTRLTVL.

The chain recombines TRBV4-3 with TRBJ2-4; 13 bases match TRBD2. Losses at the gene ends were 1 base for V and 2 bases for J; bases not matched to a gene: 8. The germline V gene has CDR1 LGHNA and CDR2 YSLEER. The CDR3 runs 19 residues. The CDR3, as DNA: TGCGCCAGCAGCCAAGGTCGGACTAGCGGGGGCGGACCCAAAAACATTCAGTACTTC. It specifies CASSQGRTSGGGPKNIQYF.

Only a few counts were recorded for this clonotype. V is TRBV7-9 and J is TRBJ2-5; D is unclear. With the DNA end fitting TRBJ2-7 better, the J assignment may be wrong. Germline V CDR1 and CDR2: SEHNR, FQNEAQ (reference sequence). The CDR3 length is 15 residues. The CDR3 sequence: CASSLNVADTYEQYF. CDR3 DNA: TGTGCCAGCAGCTTAAACGTTGCGGATACCTACGAGCAGTACTTC.

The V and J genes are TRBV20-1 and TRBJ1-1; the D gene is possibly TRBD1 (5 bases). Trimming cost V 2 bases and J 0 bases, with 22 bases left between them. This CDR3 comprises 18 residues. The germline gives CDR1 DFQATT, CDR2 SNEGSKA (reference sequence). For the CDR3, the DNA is TGCAGTGCTAGAATAGGGCCCTTTACAGGCCCCCTGAACACTGAAGCTTTCTTT. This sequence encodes CSARIGPFTGPLNTEAFF.

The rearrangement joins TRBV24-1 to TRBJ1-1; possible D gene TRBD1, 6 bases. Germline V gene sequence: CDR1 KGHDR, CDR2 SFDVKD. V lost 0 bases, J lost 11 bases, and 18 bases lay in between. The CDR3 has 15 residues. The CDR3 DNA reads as TGTGCCACCAGTGATTTGAAGGGGGAAGGAGGAGAGGCTTTCTTT. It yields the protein CATSDLKGEGGEAFF.

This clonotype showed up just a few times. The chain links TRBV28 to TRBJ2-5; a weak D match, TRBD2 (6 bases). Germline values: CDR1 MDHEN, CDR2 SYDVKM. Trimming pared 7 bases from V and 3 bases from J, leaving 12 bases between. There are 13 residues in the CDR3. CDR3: CASTDSGEETQYF. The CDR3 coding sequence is TGTGCCAGCACCGATAGCGGAGAAGAGACCCAGTACTTC.

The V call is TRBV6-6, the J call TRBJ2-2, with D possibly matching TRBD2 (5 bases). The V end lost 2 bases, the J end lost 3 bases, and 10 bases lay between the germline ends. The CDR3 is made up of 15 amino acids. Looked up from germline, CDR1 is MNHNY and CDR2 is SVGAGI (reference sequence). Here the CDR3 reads CASSYIERDTGELFF. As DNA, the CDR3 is TGTGCCAGCAGTTACATTGAGAGGGACACCGGGGAGCTGTTTTTT.

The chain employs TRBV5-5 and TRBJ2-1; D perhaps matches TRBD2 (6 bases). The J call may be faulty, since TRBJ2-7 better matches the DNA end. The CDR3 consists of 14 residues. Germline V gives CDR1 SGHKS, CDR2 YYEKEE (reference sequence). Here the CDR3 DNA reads TGTGCCAGCAGCCCGGGAAGCGGGTCCTACGAGCAGTACTTC. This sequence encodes CASSPGSGSYEQYF.

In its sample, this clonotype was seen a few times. DNA of the CDR3: TGTGCCAGCAGCTTAGAGGTCGGGTGGGGCGAGCAGTACTTC. It encodes CASSLEVGWGEQYF. The chain employs TRBV7-6 and TRBJ2-7, with D hard to call. V was shortened by 1 base and J by 6 bases, with 13 bases between the two germline ends. The CDR3 has 14 amino acids. Germline V gene sequence: CDR1 SGHVS, CDR2 FNYEAQ.

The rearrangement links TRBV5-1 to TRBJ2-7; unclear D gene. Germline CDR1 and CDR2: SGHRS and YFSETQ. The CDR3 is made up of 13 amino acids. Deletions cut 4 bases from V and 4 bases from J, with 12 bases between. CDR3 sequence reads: CASSPSASYEQYF. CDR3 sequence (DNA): TGCGCCAGCAGCCCCTCAGCCAGTTACGAGCAGTACTTC.

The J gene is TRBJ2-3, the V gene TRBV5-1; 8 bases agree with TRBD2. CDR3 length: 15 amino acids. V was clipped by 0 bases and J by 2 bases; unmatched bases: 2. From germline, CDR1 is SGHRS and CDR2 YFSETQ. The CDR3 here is CASSLGSGNTDTQYF. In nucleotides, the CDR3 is TGCGCCAGCAGCTTGGGTAGCGGGAACACAGATACGCAGTATTTT.

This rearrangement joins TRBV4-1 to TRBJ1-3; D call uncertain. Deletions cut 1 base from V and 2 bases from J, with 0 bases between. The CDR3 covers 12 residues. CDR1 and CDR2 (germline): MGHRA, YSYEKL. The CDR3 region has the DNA TGCGCCAGCAGCCAAGCTGGAAACACCATATATTTT. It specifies CASSQAGNTIYF.

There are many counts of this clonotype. In DNA, the CDR3 is TGCAGTGGTATAGCCAAAAACATTCAGTACTTC. This translates into CSGIAKNIQYF. The gene calls are TRBV20-1 and TRBJ2-4; D unresolved. The CDR3 contains 11 residues. Germline CDR1 and CDR2: DFQATT and SNEGSKA (reference sequence). V dropped 7 bases and J dropped 0 bases, with 4 bases sitting between them.

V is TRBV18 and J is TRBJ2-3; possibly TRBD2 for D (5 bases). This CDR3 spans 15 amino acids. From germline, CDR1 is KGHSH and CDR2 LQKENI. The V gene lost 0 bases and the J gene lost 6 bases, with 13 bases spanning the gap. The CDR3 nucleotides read TGTGCCAGCTCACCACCGTTGGTAGCGTCGGATACGCAGTATTTT. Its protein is CASSPPLVASDTQYF.

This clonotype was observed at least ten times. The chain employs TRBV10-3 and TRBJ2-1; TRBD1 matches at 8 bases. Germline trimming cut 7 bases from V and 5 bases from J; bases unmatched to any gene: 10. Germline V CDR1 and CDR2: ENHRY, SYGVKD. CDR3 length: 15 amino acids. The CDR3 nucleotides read TGTGCCATCACGAAGACAGGGGCATGGGACAATGAGCAGTTCTTC. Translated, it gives CAITKTGAWDNEQFF.

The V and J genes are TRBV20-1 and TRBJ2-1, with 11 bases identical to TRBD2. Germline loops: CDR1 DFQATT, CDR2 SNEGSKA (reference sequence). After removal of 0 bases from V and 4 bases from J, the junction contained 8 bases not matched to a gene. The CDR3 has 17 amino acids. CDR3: CSARDMASGGLYNEQFF. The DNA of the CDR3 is TGCAGTGCTAGAGATATGGCTAGCGGGGGGTTATACAATGAGCAGTTCTTC.

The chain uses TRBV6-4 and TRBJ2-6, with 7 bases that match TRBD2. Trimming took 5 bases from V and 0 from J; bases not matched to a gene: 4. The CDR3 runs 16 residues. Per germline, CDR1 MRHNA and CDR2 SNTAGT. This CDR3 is CASSPSGSSGANVLTF. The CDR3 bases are TGTGCCAGCAGTCCTAGCGGATCCTCTGGGGCCAACGTCCTGACTTTC.

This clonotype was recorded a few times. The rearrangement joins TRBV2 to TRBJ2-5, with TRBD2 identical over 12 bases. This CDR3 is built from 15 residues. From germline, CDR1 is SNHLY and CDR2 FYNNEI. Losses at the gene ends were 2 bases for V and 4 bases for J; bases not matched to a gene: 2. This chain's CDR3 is CASSERLAGVETQYF. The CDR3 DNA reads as TGTGCCAGCAGTGAAAGACTAGCGGGAGTAGAGACCCAGTACTTC.

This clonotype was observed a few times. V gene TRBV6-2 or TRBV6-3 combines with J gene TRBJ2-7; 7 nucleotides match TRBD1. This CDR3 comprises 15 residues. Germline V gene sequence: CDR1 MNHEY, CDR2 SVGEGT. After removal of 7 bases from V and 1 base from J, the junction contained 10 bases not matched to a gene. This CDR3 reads CASTRDSSPSYEQYF. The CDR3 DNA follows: TGTGCCAGCACAAGGGACAGCTCCCCGTCCTACGAGCAGTACTTC.

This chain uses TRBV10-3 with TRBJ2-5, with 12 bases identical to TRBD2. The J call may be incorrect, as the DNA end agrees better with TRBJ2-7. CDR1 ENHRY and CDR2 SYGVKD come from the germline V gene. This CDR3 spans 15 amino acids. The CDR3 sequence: CAISDRTSGTYEQYF. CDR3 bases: TGTGCCATCAGTGATCGGACTAGCGGGACCTACGAGCAGTACTTC.

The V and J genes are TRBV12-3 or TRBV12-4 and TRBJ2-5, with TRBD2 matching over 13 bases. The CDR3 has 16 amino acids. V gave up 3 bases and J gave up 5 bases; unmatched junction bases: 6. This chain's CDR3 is CASSLRLAGGGETQYF. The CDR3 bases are TGTGCCAGCAGTTTGAGACTAGCGGGAGGCGGGGAGACCCAGTACTTC.

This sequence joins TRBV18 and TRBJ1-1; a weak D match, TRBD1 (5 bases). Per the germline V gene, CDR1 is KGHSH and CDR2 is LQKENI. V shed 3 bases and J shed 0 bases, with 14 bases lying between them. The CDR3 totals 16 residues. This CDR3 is CASSPRATFLNTEAFF. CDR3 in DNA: TGTGCCAGCTCACCCAGGGCGACATTTCTGAACACTGAAGCTTTCTTT.

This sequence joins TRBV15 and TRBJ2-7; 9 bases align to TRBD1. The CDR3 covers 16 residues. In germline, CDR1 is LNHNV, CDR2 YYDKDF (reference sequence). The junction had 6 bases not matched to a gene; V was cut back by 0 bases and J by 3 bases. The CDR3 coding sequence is TGTGCCACCAGCAGAGATGTGGGACAGGGAGGCTACGAGCAGTACTTC. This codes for CATSRDVGQGGYEQYF.